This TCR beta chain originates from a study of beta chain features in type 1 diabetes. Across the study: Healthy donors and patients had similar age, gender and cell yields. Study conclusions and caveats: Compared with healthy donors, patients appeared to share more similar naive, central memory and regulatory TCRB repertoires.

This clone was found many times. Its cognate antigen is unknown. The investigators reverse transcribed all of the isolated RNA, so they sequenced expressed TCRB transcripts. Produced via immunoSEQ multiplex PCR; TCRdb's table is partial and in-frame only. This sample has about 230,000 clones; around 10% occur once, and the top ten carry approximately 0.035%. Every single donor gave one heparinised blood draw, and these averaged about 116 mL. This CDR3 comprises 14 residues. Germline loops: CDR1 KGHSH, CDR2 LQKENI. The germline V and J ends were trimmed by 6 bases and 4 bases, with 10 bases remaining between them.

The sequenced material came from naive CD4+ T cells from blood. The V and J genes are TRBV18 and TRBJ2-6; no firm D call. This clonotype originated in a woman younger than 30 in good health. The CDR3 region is CASSPAAGANVLTF. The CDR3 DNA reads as TGTGCCAGCTCCCCCGCGGCAGGGGCCAACGTCCTGACTTTC. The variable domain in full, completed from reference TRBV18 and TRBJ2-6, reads NAGVMQNPRHLVRRRGQEARLRCSPMKGHSHVYWYRQLPEEGLKFMVYLQKENIIDESGMPKERFSAEFPKEGPSILRIQQVVRGDSAAYFCASSPAAGANVLTFGAGSRLTVL.